The present entry profiles one TCR beta chain with its context. The antigen is not known. At one end the junction does not follow the germline gene, possibly because of a read error. The record originates from a study of breast tumors, draining lymph nodes, adjacent tissues. Overall study findings and caveats: Compared with basal-like, luminal-like tumors shared significantly more repertoire with nontumor tissue. Findings are consistent with lymph node origin and intratumoral expansion of most tumor T cells. Tumors had less TCR diversity than lymph nodes, more than nontumor tissue. Data only fit, rather than demonstrated, lymph node origin of most tumor T cells.

Breast cancer patients provided tissue from their axillary draining lymph nodes. TCRdb recomputed calls from the multiplex PCR reads with MiXCR, one row per CDR3 protein. Found here are under 350,000 distinct CDR3 sequences, around 30% of them singletons; the top ten hold 0.85% to 1.2%. The CDR3 loop spans 15 amino acids. Per germline, CDR1 SGHRS and CDR2 YFSETQ. The origin of this receptor is a female donor with breast cancer. Some clones in this sample may be carry-over from other donors' samples. What was sequenced was axillary lymph node tissue. The chain employs TRBV5-1 and TRBJ2-2; tentatively, D is TRBD2 (6 bases). The CDR3 coding sequence is TGCGCCAGCAGCTTGGGGGCCCCGAACACCGGGGGGCTGTTTTTT. Protein: CASSLGAPNTGGLFF.